There are a few counts of the clone carrying this T cell receptor (beta chain). The sample is drawn from a study of beta chain features in type 1 diabetes. Since all of the isolated RNA was reverse transcribed, expressed TCRB transcripts were what got sequenced. Sequenced by immunoSEQ multiplex PCR; TCRdb stores in-frame clones only, minus some. The repertoire includes 390,000 or so clones, more than 11% of them detected once, and approximately 0.035% sits in the top ten. V shed 0 bases and J shed 3 bases, with 8 bases lying between them. The germline V gene has CDR1 LGHNA and CDR2 YSLEER. The CDR3 runs to 15 residues.

Sequenced sample: naive CD4+ T cells from blood. This rearrangement joins TRBV4-3 to TRBJ2-2; D is unclear. The TCR was taken from a man aged 25-40 years in good health. In nucleotides, the CDR3 is TGCGCCAGCAGCCAAGAGCCAGGTTACACCGGGGAGCTGTTTTTT. This encodes CASSQEPGYTGELFF.